A selection of T cell receptor beta chains follows, all from one sample in a study of blood T cells in healthy people across ages. TCRdb ran MiXCR on the 5' RACE reads and lists one entry per CDR3 protein. Altogether around 1,700,000 distinct CDR3 sequences are present, 28% being singletons, with the ten largest covering about 7.7%. The sequenced sample consisted of blood. These receptors were obtained from a woman under 40 in good health. Both conserved end residues are part of each CDR3. Each record gives: V gene, clone size, D gene, J gene, CDR3 protein, CDR3 DNA. The D gene is left open where the match is weak. Clone size is shown for a subset of rows, as once, few, many or a class of expanded clone.

TRBV12-3/TRBV12-4	.	.	TRBJ2-5	CASSFLQRAGTQYF	TGTGCCAGCAGTTTTCTGCAGAGGGCTGGGACCCAGTACTTC
TRBV7-2	.	.	TRBJ2-3	CASSQQLGQYF	TGTGCCAGCAGCCAACAGCTTGGGCAGTATTTT
TRBV24-1	few	TRBD1	TRBJ2-3	CATRGTGGTDTQYF	TGTGCCACCAGGGGGACAGGTGGCACAGATACGCAGTATTTT
TRBV7-2	.	TRBD2	TRBJ2-2	CASSLVAGAQTGELFF	TGTGCCAGCAGCTTAGTAGCGGGGGCGCAAACCGGGGAGCTGTTTTTT
TRBV20-1	.	.	TRBJ1-6	CSASYAGLNSPHHF	TGCAGTGCTAGCTATGCAGGGTTAAATTCACCCCACCACTTT
TRBV9	few	.	TRBJ2-5	CASSKPSEVKETQYF	TGTGCCAGCAGCAAACCTAGCGAGGTAAAAGAGACCCAGTACTTC
TRBV20-1	.	.	TRBJ2-1	CSAVQGGVTYNEQFF	TGCAGTGCGGTCCAAGGCGGAGTAACCTACAATGAGCAGTTCTTC
TRBV14	.	.	TRBJ2-7	CASSQVESQGTYEQYF	TGTGCCAGCAGCCAAGTAGAATCTCAGGGAACCTACGAGCAGTACTTC
TRBV5-1	many	.	TRBJ2-6	CASSLILSGANVLTF	TGCGCCAGCAGCTTGATTTTGTCTGGGGCCAACGTCCTGACTTTC
TRBV2	many	.	TRBJ2-5	CASSAREQETQYF	TGTGCCAGCAGCGCTCGGGAACAAGAGACCCAGTACTTC
TRBV12-3/TRBV12-4	few	.	TRBJ2-7	CASSPPRLESLLEQYF	TGTGCCAGCAGTCCCCCCAGACTAGAATCCCTCTTAGAGCAGTACTTC
TRBV7-2	few	.	TRBJ2-7	CASSFFGREQYF	TGTGCCAGCAGCTTCTTCGGGCGAGAGCAGTACTTC
TRBV6-4	few	TRBD2	TRBJ2-3	CASSAASGVSDTQYF	TGTGCCAGCAGTGCGGCTAGCGGGGTCTCAGATACGCAGTATTTT
TRBV4-3	.	TRBD1	TRBJ2-1	CASSQERTGGAYNEQFF	TGCGCCAGCAGCCAAGAACGTACAGGGGGCGCCTACAATGAGCAGTTCTTC
TRBV28	many	TRBD1	TRBJ2-7	CASSTGTGKVYEQYF	TGTGCCAGCAGCACCGGGACAGGGAAGGTCTACGAGCAGTACTTC
TRBV11-2	few	.	TRBJ1-2	CASSLYEDGGYTF	TGTGCCAGCAGCTTATACGAGGACGGAGGCTACACCTTC
TRBV20-1	many	TRBD2	TRBJ2-3	CSAEPLAGAADTQYF	TGCAGTGCCGAACCCCTAGCGGGGGCAGCAGATACGCAGTATTTT
TRBV29-1	many	TRBD1	TRBJ2-7	CSVQGQTYEQYF	TGCAGCGTTCAGGGACAGACCTACGAGCAGTACTTC
TRBV9	few	.	TRBJ2-7	CASSANRVPYEQYF	TGTGCCAGCAGCGCCAACAGGGTCCCCTACGAGCAGTACTTC
TRBV12-3/TRBV12-4	few	.	TRBJ2-1	CASSLAGSSYEQFF	TGTGCCAGCAGTTTAGCGGGTAGCTCCTACGAGCAGTTCTTC
TRBV28	.	TRBD2	TRBJ2-7	CASSRPGLAGSYEQYF	TGTGCCAGCAGTCGCCCGGGACTAGCGGGATCCTACGAGCAGTACTTC
TRBV24-1	.	TRBD1	TRBJ1-4	CATSDSTTGANEKLFF	TGTGCCACCAGTGATTCGACGACAGGGGCGAATGAAAAACTGTTTTTT
TRBV6-1	.	TRBD2	TRBJ2-7	CAIRLASYEQYF	TGTGCCATCAGACTAGCTTCCTACGAGCAGTACTTC
TRBV29-1	many	.	TRBJ2-1	CSVTNHNEQFF	TGCAGCGTGACTAACCACAATGAGCAGTTCTTC
TRBV7-2	.	.	TRBJ2-3	CAGSALGGNTQYF	TGTGCCGGCAGCGCCTTGGGGGGCAATACGCAGTATTTT
TRBV5-1	few	TRBD2	TRBJ2-3	CASMGLAGTDTQYF	TGCGCCAGCATGGGTCTAGCGGGCACAGATACGCAGTATTTT
TRBV3-1	once	.	TRBJ1-2	CASSDVAPGGGYTF	TGTGCCAGCAGCGACGTGGCCCCGGGGGGTGGCTACACCTTC
TRBV28	few	TRBD1	TRBJ1-4	CASGTAVNEKLFF	TGTGCCAGCGGGACAGCCGTTAATGAAAAACTGTTTTTT
TRBV5-1	.	TRBD1	TRBJ1-5	CASSLGDRDHQPQHF	TGCGCCAGCAGCTTGGGAGACAGGGATCATCAGCCCCAGCATTTT
TRBV28	few	.	TRBJ1-2	CASRSDSVGGYTF	TGTGCCAGCAGATCAGACAGCGTTGGGGGCTACACCTTC
TRBV3-1	.	.	TRBJ2-5	CASSQGGGVETQYF	TGTGCCAGCAGCCAAGGAGGGGGGGTGGAGACCCAGTACTTC
TRBV9	.	.	TRBJ2-2	CASSVGSGVNTGELFF	TGTGCCAGCAGCGTGGGTAGCGGAGTGAACACCGGGGAGCTGTTTTTT
TRBV7-9	.	.	TRBJ1-2	CASSPRGGVGYGHTF	TGTGCCAGCAGCCCAAGGGGAGGGGTCGGCTATGGCCACACCTTC
TRBV2	.	.	TRBJ2-3	CASSRVGTDTQYF	TGTGCCAGCTCCCGCGTGGGGACAGATACGCAGTATTTT
TRBV12-3/TRBV12-4	.	.	TRBJ2-7	CASSLAAVHYEQYF	TGTGCCAGCAGTTTAGCAGCAGTGCACTACGAGCAGTACTTC
TRBV28	.	.	TRBJ2-7	CASGELYEQYF	TGTGCCAGCGGAGAGTTGTACGAGCAGTACTTC
TRBV9	many	.	TRBJ1-2	CASSVTTNYGYTF	TGTGCCAGCAGCGTAACCACTAACTATGGCTACACCTTC
TRBV7-2	.	TRBD1	TRBJ1-5	CASSSEQGALRQPQHF	TGTGCCAGCAGCTCAGAACAGGGGGCGCTCCGGCAGCCCCAGCATTTT
TRBV20-1	.	.	TRBJ2-5	CSVSPPGTQYF	TGCAGTGTCAGTCCCCCGGGGACCCAGTACTTC
TRBV7-2	.	TRBD1	TRBJ1-5	CASSLTTRDRGVNQPQHF	TGTGCCAGCAGCTTGACAACCCGGGACAGGGGGGTCAATCAGCCCCAGCATTTT
TRBV27	.	TRBD1	TRBJ1-5	CASSRGNQPRHF	TGTGCCAGCAGCAGGGGGAATCAGCCCCGGCATTTT
TRBV12-3/TRBV12-4	.	TRBD1	TRBJ1-2	CASSRPQGEFNYDYTF	TGTGCCAGCAGTCGACCCCAGGGGGAATTCAACTATGACTACACCTTC
TRBV10-3	many	.	TRBJ1-2	CAISEEVFYGYTF	TGTGCCATCAGTGAAGAGGTCTTCTATGGCTACACCTTC